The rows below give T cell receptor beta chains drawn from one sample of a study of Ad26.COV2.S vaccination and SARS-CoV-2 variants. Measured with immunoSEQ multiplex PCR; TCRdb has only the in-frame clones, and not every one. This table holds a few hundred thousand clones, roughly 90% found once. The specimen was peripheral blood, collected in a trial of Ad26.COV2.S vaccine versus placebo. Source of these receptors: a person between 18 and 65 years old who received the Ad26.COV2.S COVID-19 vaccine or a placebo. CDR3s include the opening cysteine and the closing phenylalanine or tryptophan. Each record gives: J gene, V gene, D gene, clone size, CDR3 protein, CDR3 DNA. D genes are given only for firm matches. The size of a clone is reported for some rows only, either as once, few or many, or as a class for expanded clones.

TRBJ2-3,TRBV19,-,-,CASSIGFSTDTQYF,TGTGCCAGTAGTATAGGTTTCAGCACAGATACGCAGTATTTT
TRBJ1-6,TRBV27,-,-,CASSRQGVNSPLHF,TGTGCCAGCAGTCGTCAGGGAGTCAATTCACCCCTCCACTTT
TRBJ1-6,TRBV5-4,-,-,CASSFMTDNSPLHF,TGTGCCAGCAGCTTCATGACAGACAATTCACCCCTCCACTTT
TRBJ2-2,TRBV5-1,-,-,CASTQVNSNTGELFF,TGCGCCAGCACCCAGGTCAACTCGAACACCGGGGAGCTGTTTTTT
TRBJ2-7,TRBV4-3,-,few,CASSAGQIYEQYF,TGCGCCAGCAGCGCCGGACAGATCTACGAGCAGTACTTC
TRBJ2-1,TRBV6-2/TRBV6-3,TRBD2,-,CASSYSGLAGGSSYNEQFF,TGTGCCAGCAGTTACTCGGGACTAGCGGGGGGGAGCTCCTACAATGAGCAGTTCTTC
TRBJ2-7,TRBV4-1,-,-,CASPSGQRSYEQYF,TGCGCCAGTCCGTCGGGACAACGCTCCTACGAGCAGTACTTC
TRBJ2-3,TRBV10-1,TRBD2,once,CASSESPSGGGPSTDTQYF,TGCGCCAGCAGTGAGTCGCCTAGCGGGGGGGGTCCCTCAACAGATACGCAGTATTTT
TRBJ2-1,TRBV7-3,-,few,CASSPRGGGYNEQFF,TGTGCCAGCAGCCCGCGGGGTGGGGGTTACAATGAGCAGTTCTTC
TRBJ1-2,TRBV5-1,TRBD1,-,CASSPGQGPYGYTF,TGCGCCAGCAGCCCGGGACAGGGCCCCTATGGCTACACCTTC
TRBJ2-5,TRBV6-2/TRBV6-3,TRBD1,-,CASSYMLGTGGTQYF,TGTGCCAGCAGTTACATGCTGGGTACAGGGGGGACCCAGTACTTC
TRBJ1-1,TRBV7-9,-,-,CASSTYSGEAEAFF,TGTGCCAGCAGCACCTACTCGGGGGAGGCTGAAGCTTTCTTT
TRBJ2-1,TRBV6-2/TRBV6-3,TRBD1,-,CASSGTGGINEQFF,TGTGCCAGCAGTGGGACAGGGGGAATCAATGAGCAGTTCTTC
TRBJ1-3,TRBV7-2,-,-,CASSFMMSGNTIYF,TGTGCCAGCAGCTTTATGATGTCAGGAAACACCATATATTTT
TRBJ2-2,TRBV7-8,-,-,CASSRTDSTGELFF,TGTGCCAGCAGCCGAACAGACAGCACCGGGGAGCTGTTTTTT
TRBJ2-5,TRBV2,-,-,CASSEEPEAQYF,TGTGCCAGCAGTGAAGAACCAGAGGCCCAGTACTTC
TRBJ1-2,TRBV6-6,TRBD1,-,CASSYPRTGGSYGYTF,TGTGCCAGCAGTTACCCCAGGACAGGGGGCTCATATGGCTACACCTTC
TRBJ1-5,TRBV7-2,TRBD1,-,CASSPRGGTGAFNQPQHF,TGTGCCAGCAGCCCGAGAGGTGGGACAGGGGCCTTCAATCAGCCCCAGCATTTT
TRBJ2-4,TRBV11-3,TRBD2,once,CASSTLGLAGPLAKNIQYF,TGTGCCAGCAGCACTCTAGGACTAGCGGGCCCTCTAGCCAAAAACATTCAGTACTTC
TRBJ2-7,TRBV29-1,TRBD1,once,CSVEYGTAYEQYF,TGCAGCGTTGAATACGGGACAGCATACGAGCAGTACTTC
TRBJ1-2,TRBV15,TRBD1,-,CATSRETGANYGYTF,TGTGCCACCAGCAGAGAGACAGGGGCCAACTATGGCTACACCTTC
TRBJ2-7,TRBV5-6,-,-,CASSTGISYEQYF,TGTGCCAGCAGCACAGGTATCTCCTACGAGCAGTACTTC
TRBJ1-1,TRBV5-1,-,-,CASSPSPQDTEAFF,TGCGCCAGCAGCCCTTCACCGCAGGACACTGAAGCTTTCTTT
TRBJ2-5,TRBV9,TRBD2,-,CASSPGTSGGSLRLETQYF,TGTGCCAGCAGCCCAGGGACTAGCGGGGGGTCCTTAAGACTGGAGACCCAGTACTTC
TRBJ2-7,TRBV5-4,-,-,CASSSRGSPYEQYF,TGTGCCAGCAGCTCCCGGGGGTCCCCCTACGAGCAGTACTTC
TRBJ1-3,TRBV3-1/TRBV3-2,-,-,CASSPRSPDTIYF,TGTGCCAGCAGTCCCCGGTCCCCGGACACCATATATTTT
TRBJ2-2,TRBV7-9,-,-,CASSLAFPGELFF,TGTGCCAGCAGCTTAGCCTTCCCCGGGGAGCTGTTTTTT
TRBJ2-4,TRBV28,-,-,CASSFKRTGLVPKNIQYF,TGTGCCAGCAGTTTTAAAAGAACCGGCTTAGTGCCCAAAAACATTCAGTACTTC
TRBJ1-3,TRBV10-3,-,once,CAISESYSSGNTIYF,TGTGCCATCAGTGAGTCGTACAGCTCTGGAAACACCATATATTTT
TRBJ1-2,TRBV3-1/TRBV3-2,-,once,CASSPRWGADYGYTF,TGTGCCAGCAGCCCCCGCTGGGGGGCCGACTATGGCTACACCTTC
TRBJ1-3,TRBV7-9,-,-,CASNPGGPRNTIYF,TGTGCCAGCAACCCCGGGGGGCCGAGGAACACCATATATTTT
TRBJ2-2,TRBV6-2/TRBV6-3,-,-,CASSYAAGSIGTGELFF,TGTGCCAGCAGTTATGCTGCAGGGAGTATTGGCACCGGGGAGCTGTTTTTT
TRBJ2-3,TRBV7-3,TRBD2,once,CASNSGLAISSTDTQYF,TGTGCCAGCAATTCGGGACTAGCCATATCTAGCACAGATACGCAGTATTTT
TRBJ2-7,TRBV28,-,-,CASSPPSREQYF,TGTGCCAGCAGTCCCCCTTCTAGGGAGCAGTACTTC
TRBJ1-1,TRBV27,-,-,CASSLEPQGLATEAFF,TGTGCCAGCAGTTTAGAGCCCCAGGGTCTGGCCACTGAAGCTTTCTTT
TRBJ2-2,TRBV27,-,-,CASSLSVRTTGELFF,TGTGCCAGCAGTTTATCGGTTAGGACCACCGGGGAGCTGTTTTTT
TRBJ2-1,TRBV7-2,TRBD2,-,CASSWSGGAGPEQFF,TGTGCCAGCAGCTGGAGCGGGGGGGCCGGCCCTGAGCAGTTCTTC